These 9 T cell receptor beta chains share one sample of origin, sequenced in a study of blood T cell repertoires in COVID-19. Measured with immunoSEQ multiplex PCR; TCRdb has only the in-frame clones, and not every one. The sample carries 50,000 or so clones, about 76% recorded once. Sequencing was carried out using peripheral blood. These receptors originate from a human donor with active or convalescent COVID-19. The donor label of this sample is uncertain.

The chain employs TRBV30 and TRBJ1-1; TRBD1 is a possible D gene (5 bases). Between the trimmed V and J ends, which lost 4 bases and 2 bases, there was a span of 14 bases. Per the germline V gene, CDR1 is GTSNPN and CDR2 is SVGIG (reference sequence). This CDR3 has 14 residues. DNA for the CDR3: TGTGCCTGGACCCCGGCAGGGCAAAACACTGAAGCTTTCTTT. Its translation: CAWTPAGQNTEAFF.

This chain joins TRBV28 and TRBJ2-1; 10 bases align to TRBD1. The ends lost 5 bases at V and 4 bases at J; junction bases unmatched: 8. CDR1 MDHEN and CDR2 SYDVKM come from the germline V gene. This CDR3 is 16 amino acids long. This chain's CDR3 is CASSPGTGVRYNEQFF. The CDR3 nucleotides read TGTGCCAGCAGTCCCGGGACAGGGGTTAGGTACAATGAGCAGTTCTTC.

The J gene is TRBJ1-2, the V gene TRBV7-3; possible D gene TRBD1, 5 bases. The CDR3 runs to 14 residues. V shed 4 bases and J shed 4 bases, with 13 bases lying between them. Germline CDR1 and CDR2: SGHTA and FQGTGA. CDR3 sequence: CASSSSAGGYGYTF. The CDR3 DNA follows: TGTGCCAGCAGCTCCTCCGCGGGGGGCTATGGCTACACCTTC.

The chain has TRBV9 and TRBJ1-2, with 9 nucleotides matching TRBD1. V lost 4 bases and J lost 7; bases outside the gene matches: 11. The CDR3 is 15 amino acids. Germline V lookup: CDR1 SGDLS, CDR2 YYNGEE. DNA for the CDR3: TGTGCCAGCAGCTTTTCGACAGGGGGAGTCGGTGGCTACACCTTC. Amino acid sequence: CASSFSTGGVGGYTF. The whole variable domain, remainder taken from reference TRBV9 and TRBJ1-2, is DSGVTQTPKHLITATGQRVTLRCSPRSGDLSVYWYQQSLDQGLQFLIQYYNGEERAKGNILERFSAQQFPDLHSELNLSSLELGDSALYFCASSFSTGGVGGYTFGSGTRLTVV.

The sample holds a few counts of this clone. V and J are TRBV9 and TRBJ1-2, with 9 positions matching TRBD1. From germline, CDR1 is SGDLS and CDR2 YYNGEE. V lost 5 bases, J lost 6 bases, and 11 bases stayed unmatched. The CDR3 loop spans 15 amino acids. The CDR3 coding sequence is TGTGCCAGCAGAGGGACGGGACAGGGCTACGATGGCTACACCTTC. It yields the protein CASRGTGQGYDGYTF.

The J gene is TRBJ2-5, the V gene TRBV28; D perhaps matches TRBD1 (7 bases). CDR1 and CDR2 from the germline V gene are MDHEN and SYDVKM. V lost 2 bases and J 7 bases, leaving 17 bases between the germline ends. The CDR3 sequence is 15 residues long. DNA of the CDR3: TGTGCCAGCAGTTTAGCGGGAAGACAGGGAGGGACCCAGTACTTC. This encodes CASSLAGRQGGTQYF. Complete variable domain (other parts from reference TRBV28 and TRBJ2-5): DVKVTQSSRYLVKRTGEKVFLECVQDMDHENMFWYRQDPGLGLRLIYFSYDVKMKEKGDIPEGYSVSREKKERFSLILESASTNQTSMYLCASSLAGRQGGTQYFGPGTRLLVL.

V gene TRBV19 combines with J gene TRBJ2-5, with D maybe TRBD1 (6 bases). The V end was cut by 7 bases, the J end by 5 bases, with 20 bases between. This CDR3 is 15 amino acids long. The V gene's germline CDR1 is LNHDA and CDR2 SQIVND (reference sequence). This CDR3 reads CASTPARRQGETQYF. The CDR3 coding sequence is TGTGCCAGTACCCCGGCAAGGAGGCAGGGGGAGACCCAGTACTTC. The complete variable domain, with remaining parts taken from reference TRBV19 and TRBJ2-5, reads DGGITQSPKYLFRKEGQNVTLSCEQNLNHDAMYWYRQDPGQGLRLIYYSQIVNDFQKGDIAEGYSVSREKKESFPLTVTSAQKNPTAFYLCASTPARRQGETQYFGPGTRLLVL.

This clone turned up a few times. The genes are TRBV9 and TRBJ1-6; D is unclear. The V end was cut by 4 bases, the J end by 8 bases, with 7 bases between. CDR3 length equals 12 residues. CDR1 is SGDLS and CDR2 is YYNGEE in the germline V gene. Here the CDR3 reads CASSHRDSPLHF. Written as DNA, the CDR3 is TGTGCCAGCAGCCACCGGGATTCACCCCTCCACTTT.

This clone was picked up a small number of times. The rearrangement joins TRBV5-6 to TRBJ1-5; D is perhaps TRBD1 (5 bases). CDR3 length equals 12 residues. Trimming took 5 bases from V and 7 from J, leaving 10 bases between them. Germline CDR1 and CDR2: SGHDT and YYEEEE. CDR3 nucleotides: TGTGCCAGCAGTTTGTGGGGCCAGCCCCAGCATTTT. It is translated as CASSLWGQPQHF.